This T cell receptor (beta chain) was captured by sequencing in a study of CD8 T cells in ankylosing spondylitis. V dropped 11 bases and J dropped 1 base, with 8 bases sitting between them. CDR1 is ENHRY, CDR2 SYGVKD, per germline. The CDR3 totals 11 residues. This clonotype was detected ten times or more. The antigen remains unidentified. Findings and limits, study-wide: A motif of 8 or 9 highly homologous TCR beta variants was seen as apparently characteristic of ankylosing spondylitis blood.

The TCR beta libraries were generated through quantitative 5'-RACE incorporating molecular barcodes. TCRdb re-called the 5' RACE reads with MiXCR, one entry per CDR3 protein. The data show 350,000 or so distinct CDR3 sequences, 7.5% to 9% seen once. This clonotype originated in a male donor with ankylosing spondylitis. Sequenced: blood, either unsorted or a sorted T cell fraction (not recorded which). This rearrangement joins TRBV10-3 to TRBJ1-1; D not certain. CDR3 sequence reads: CASEENTEAFF. CDR3 sequence (DNA): TGTGCCTCGGAGGAGAACACTGAAGCTTTCTTT.